The TCR beta chain under discussion was sequenced for a study of blood T cells in healthy people across ages. Through a sample-barcoded 5' primer and a J-beta primer mix, a second PCR was run for roughly 6 to 11 cycles. MiXCR was run by TCRdb on the 5' RACE reads, yielding one entry per CDR3 protein. The sample lists 800,000 to 1,300,000 distinct CDR3 sequences; around 27% were seen once. Germline CDR1 is MNHEY and CDR2 is SVGAGI. CDR3 length: 15 residues. The V gene end was trimmed by 2 bases and the J gene end by 6 bases; junction bases not matched to a gene: 7. Points on this clonotype: What it recognizes is unknown.

Study outcomes and limitations: It was not known whether donors were CMV positive (a possible confounder of expanded clonotype changes).

This same sample was also taken into another study, of T cells of mothers and their children. That paper states: Mothers yielded over 8 million CDR3 reads, children 2.5 million to 3.5 million each.

The sequencing input was blood. V gene TRBV6-5 combines with J gene TRBJ2-1; 7 bases map to TRBD1. The clonotype originates from a girl aged 2 to 9 in good health. CDR3 residues: CASSYRGPSPNEQFF. As DNA, the CDR3 is TGTGCCAGCAGTTACAGGGGGCCTAGTCCCAATGAGCAGTTCTTC.